These 5 T cell receptor beta chains share one sample of origin, sequenced in a study of immune cell composition in non-small cell lung cancer. Assay used: immunoSEQ multiplex PCR; TCRdb lists only in-frame clones, some missing. The data contain around 4,400 clones, about four fifths of them singletons. Sequencing was carried out using lung tumor tissue. These receptors were collected from a human donor with non-small cell lung cancer.

This clone showed up just a few times. The V gene is TRBV7-2, the J gene TRBJ2-5; 8 nucleotides align to TRBD2. Trimming removed 5 bases from V and 3 bases from J; junction bases left unmatched: 11. The CDR3 is 16 residues long. CDR1 is SGHTA and CDR2 is FQGNSA in the germline V gene. The CDR3 DNA reads TGTGCCAGCAGCCCCAAAACGGGAGGGCTTAAAGAGACCCAGTACTTC. Translation gives CASSPKTGGLKETQYF.

The CDR3 DNA reads TGTGCCATCAGTGAGTCGAGCTATAATTCACCCCTCCACTTT. This codes for CAISESSYNSPLHF. This sequence joins TRBV10-3 and TRBJ1-6, with D unclear. CDR3 length equals 14 residues. Looked up from germline, CDR1 is ENHRY and CDR2 is SYGVKD. With 0 bases removed from V and 3 bases from J, the gap between germline ends came to 3 bases.

This clone was detected a few times. V gene TRBV6-5 combines with J gene TRBJ1-2; D might be TRBD1 (5 bases). Germline V lookup: CDR1 MNHEY, CDR2 SVGAGI. Trimming left V 5 bases short and J 4 bases short, with 17 bases between. The CDR3 is 15 amino acids. The CDR3 spells CASSPGGGRGYGYTF. CDR3 nucleotide sequence: TGTGCCAGCAGTCCGGGGGGAGGGAGGGGCTATGGCTACACCTTC.

J is TRBJ1-2 and V is TRBV30, with a possible D match to TRBD1 (5 bases). From germline, CDR1 is GTSNPN and CDR2 SVGIG (reference sequence). The CDR3 runs 12 residues. V lost 5 bases and J 4 bases, leaving 11 bases between the germline ends. DNA of the CDR3: TGTGCCTGGCCGGGGGGACCCTATGGCTACACCTTC. Protein product: CAWPGGPYGYTF.

This chain joins TRBV29-1 and TRBJ1-2; TRBD1 might be the D (6 bases). Germline V lookup: CDR1 SQVTM, CDR2 ANQGSEA. This CDR3 has 11 residues. Trimming left V 4 bases short and J 9 bases short, with 12 bases between. CDR3 sequence (DNA): TGCAGCGTTGTAGGTACAGGGAGCTACACCTTC. As protein: CSVVGTGSYTF.